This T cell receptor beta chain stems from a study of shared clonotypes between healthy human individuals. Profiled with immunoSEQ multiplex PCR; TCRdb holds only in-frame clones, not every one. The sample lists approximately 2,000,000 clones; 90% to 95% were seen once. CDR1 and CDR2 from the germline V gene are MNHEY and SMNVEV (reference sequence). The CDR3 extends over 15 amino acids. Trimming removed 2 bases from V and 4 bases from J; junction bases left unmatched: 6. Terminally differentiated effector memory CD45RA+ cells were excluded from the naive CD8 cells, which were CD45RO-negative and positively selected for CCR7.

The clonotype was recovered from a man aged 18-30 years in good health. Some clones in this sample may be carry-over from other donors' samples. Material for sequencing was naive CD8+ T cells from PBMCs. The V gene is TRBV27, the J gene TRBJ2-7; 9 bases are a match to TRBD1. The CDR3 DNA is TGTGCCAGCAGTTTAAAGGGACAGGGCCAATACGAGCAGTACTTC. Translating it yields CASSLKGQGQYEQYF.